The 19 T cell receptor beta chains given below trace back to one sample, sequenced in a study of regulatory T cells in long-lasting Graves disease. Libraries of TCR beta came from iRepertoire HTBI primers plus Arm-PCR of CDR3 regions. TCRdb processed the multiplex PCR reads anew with MiXCR; each CDR3 protein has one entry. The data contain approximately 400,000 distinct CDR3 sequences, 15% to 19% of them singletons. Stated time point: newly diagnosed GD, antithyroid drugs for less than 3 months. Extracted RNA from PBMCs served as the source of the TCR library. Sequences were derived from peripheral blood mononuclear cells (PBMCs), sampled at new diagnosis, from a patient treated with antithyroid drugs. These receptors all come from a female donor with Graves disease.

V gene TRBV20-1 combines with J gene TRBJ1-4, with 9 positions matching TRBD1. This CDR3 region has 13 residues. Germline CDR1 and CDR2: DFQATT and SNEGSKA (reference sequence). CDR3 residues: CSAGQGGGEKLFF. DNA for the CDR3: TGCAGCGCGGGACAGGGAGGAGGGGAAAAACTGTTTTTT.

This clonotype has only a few counts. The chain carries TRBV28 and TRBJ1-2; the D gene is possibly TRBD1 (6 bases). The germline gives CDR1 MDHEN, CDR2 SYDVKM. The CDR3 runs 13 residues. Trimming pared 7 bases from V and 8 bases from J, leaving 17 bases between. The CDR3 DNA is TGTGCCAGCACCTCCAAGGGCAGGGGCGGCTACACCTTC. Translating gives CASTSKGRGGYTF.

There are many counts of this clonotype. The chain couples TRBV3-1 to TRBJ2-7; D not resolved. Germline V gene sequence: CDR1 LGHDT, CDR2 YNNKEL (reference sequence). Trimming took off 0 bases at V and 2 bases at J, with 17 bases between the two ends. The CDR3 extends over 17 amino acids. In nucleotides, the CDR3 is TGTGCCAGCAGCCAAGATCGAGGCAGTGGGTCAACCTACGAGCAGTACTTC. Its translation: CASSQDRGSGSTYEQYF.

This clonotype was detected only a few times. This chain uses TRBV10-3 with TRBJ2-7, with TRBD2 matching over 8 bases. The germline gives CDR1 ENHRY, CDR2 SYGVKD. The CDR3 spans 14 residues. V trimming: 6 bases; J trimming: 5 bases; junction bases outside the gene matches: 9. CDR3 nucleotides: TGTGCCATCAGAAGCGGGAGCCTCCTAAACGAGCAGTACTTC. Residues: CAIRSGSLLNEQYF.

Ten or more counts support this clonotype. The chain is built from TRBV27 and TRBJ2-3, with D tentatively TRBD2 (6 bases). The V end lost 5 bases, the J end lost 0 bases, and 15 bases lay between the germline ends. The CDR3 sequence is 16 residues long. The germline V gene has CDR1 MNHEY and CDR2 SMNVEV (reference sequence). CDR3 loop: CASSTRGFTSTDTQYF. CDR3 sequence (DNA): TGTGCCAGCAGTACCCGGGGGTTTACTAGCACAGATACGCAGTATTTT.

The chain joins TRBV19 to TRBJ1-3; D is uncertain. Trimming took 8 bases from V and 0 from J, leaving 14 bases between them. The CDR3 is made up of 15 amino acids. Looked up from germline, CDR1 is LNHDA and CDR2 is SQIVND (reference sequence). The CDR3 loop reads CASSEVSNSGNTIYF. In DNA form, the CDR3 reads TGTGCCAGTTCGGAGGTTTCGAACTCTGGAAACACCATATATTTT. Full variable domain (outside the CDR3, taken from reference TRBV19 and TRBJ1-3): DGGITQSPKYLFRKEGQNVTLSCEQNLNHDAMYWYRQDPGQGLRLIYYSQIVNDFQKGDIAEGYSVSREKKESFPLTVTSAQKNPTAFYLCASSEVSNSGNTIYFGEGSWLTVV.

A few counts support this clonotype. The chain recombines TRBV4-2 with TRBJ1-6, with a weak D call TRBD1 (5 bases). V was pared by 0 bases and J by 4 bases, with 10 bases between. The germline V gene has CDR1 LGHNA and CDR2 YNFKEQ. This CDR3 spans 16 amino acids. CDR3 nucleotides: TGTGCCAGCAGCCAAGAAAGGGACGGATATAATTCACCCCTCCACTTT. It specifies CASSQERDGYNSPLHF.

This clonotype was picked up many times. The chain carries TRBV4-3 and TRBJ1-2; D is unclear. In germline, CDR1 is LGHNA, CDR2 YSLEER. V gave up 4 bases and J gave up 0 bases, with 9 bases separating them. The CDR3 covers 14 residues. CDR3 coding DNA: TGCGCCAGCAGCCCGGGGAGAGCTAACTATGGCTACACCTTC. It codes for CASSPGRANYGYTF.

J is TRBJ2-7 and V is TRBV7-2, with D possibly matching TRBD2 (6 bases). Germline CDR1 and CDR2: SGHTA and FQGNSA. The CDR3 consists of 15 residues. V lost 1 base to trimming and J lost 2 bases, with 12 bases between them. CDR3 nucleotides: TGTGCCAGCAGCTTAGGGGGGGACTTTACCTACGAGCAGTACTTC. Translating gives CASSLGGDFTYEQYF.

This clonotype appeared a single time. Since a much larger clone is just one base distant, this may be a read error. The chain joins TRBV10-1 to TRBJ2-1; tentative D call: TRBD2 (5 bases). V lost 3 bases and J lost 13, with 16 bases in between. This CDR3 contains 13 residues. Germline CDR1 WNHNN, CDR2 SYGVQD (reference sequence). DNA for the CDR3: TGCGCCAGCAGTGAACCGGGGAAAGAGACCCAGTTCTTC. Protein sequence: CASSEPGKETQFF.

This clonotype was seen more than once but under ten times. The rearrangement joins TRBV4-3 to TRBJ2-1, with D possibly being TRBD2 (6 bases). Germline CDR1 LGHNA, CDR2 YSLEER. V dropped 4 bases and J dropped 2 bases, with 12 bases sitting between them. The CDR3 length is 15 residues. As DNA, the CDR3 is TGCGCCAGCAGCCCGACTAGAGGCCCCTACAATGAGCAGTTCTTC. Residues: CASSPTRGPYNEQFF.

This clonotype was counted many times. The genes are TRBV6-1 and TRBJ1-5; possibly TRBD1 for D (5 bases). Between the trimmed V and J ends, which lost 6 bases and 1 base, there was a span of 10 bases. The germline CDR1 and CDR2 sequences are MNHNS and SASEGT. There are 14 residues in the CDR3. CDR3 protein: CASSRDGSNQPQHF. The CDR3 DNA sequence: TGTGCCAGCAGCCGGGACGGAAGCAATCAGCCCCAGCATTTT.

This clonotype showed up just a few times. The chain carries TRBV20-1 and TRBJ1-1; no definite D call. Germline CDR1 reads DFQATT; CDR2 reads SNEGSKA (reference sequence). CDR3 length equals 14 residues. Trimming shortened V by 0 bases and J by 3 bases, and 11 bases separated the two germline ends. CDR3 nucleotide sequence: TGCAGTGCTAGAGATGATTCAGCTTACACTGAAGCTTTCTTT. It codes for CSARDDSAYTEAFF.

This clonotype was recorded at least ten times. The J gene is TRBJ2-6, the V gene TRBV6-2 or TRBV6-3, with D unresolved. Germline V gene sequence: CDR1 MNHEY, CDR2 SVGEGT. Trimming left V 5 bases short and J 1 base short, with 9 bases between. CDR3 length: 15 amino acids. CDR3: CASSEGASGANVLTF. CDR3 coding DNA: TGTGCCAGCAGTGAAGGCGCTTCTGGGGCCAACGTCCTGACTTTC.

The chain combines TRBV10-3 with TRBJ1-2; 7 bases line up with TRBD1. The germline CDR1 and CDR2 sequences are ENHRY and SYGVKD. This CDR3 comprises 14 residues. J lost 5 bases, V lost 8 bases, and 11 bases had no gene match. Written as DNA, the CDR3 is TGTGCCATCTGGGGACAGCCCTCCGGGTATGGCTACACCTTC. Protein: CAIWGQPSGYGYTF.

This chain links TRBV19 with TRBJ2-7; D possibly corresponds to TRBD2 (6 bases). The CDR3 loop spans 12 amino acids. Germline V gives CDR1 LNHDA, CDR2 SQIVND (reference sequence). The V gene lost 11 bases and the J gene lost 2 bases, with 13 bases spanning the gap. CDR3 sequence reads: CAAGGTPYEQYF. The CDR3 nucleotides read TGTGCCGCCGGGGGAACACCCTACGAGCAGTACTTC.

This clonotype was counted ten times or more. The chain combines TRBV5-1 with TRBJ2-1; 7 bases fit TRBD1. With V trimmed by 0 bases and J by 1 base, 4 bases remained unmatched. Germline CDR1 reads SGHRS; CDR2 reads YFSETQ. CDR3 length: 16 amino acids. CDR3 residues: CASSLVVTGSYNEQFF. The CDR3 nucleotides are TGCGCCAGCAGCTTGGTAGTGACAGGGTCCTACAATGAGCAGTTCTTC.

This clonotype was found many times. The V and J genes are TRBV7-2 and TRBJ1-1; D is possibly TRBD1 (5 bases). The CDR3 is 13 amino acids. Deletions cut 7 bases from V and 4 bases from J, with 13 bases between. In germline, CDR1 is SGHTA, CDR2 FQGNSA. The CDR3 sequence is CASMGGWVTEAFF. CDR3 coding DNA: TGTGCCAGCATGGGGGGGTGGGTCACTGAAGCTTTCTTT.

A few counts support this clonotype. This chain links TRBV12-3 or TRBV12-4 with TRBJ2-1; maybe TRBD1 (5 bases). V shed 1 base and J shed 8 bases, with 9 bases lying between them. The CDR3 has 13 amino acids. CDR3 bases: TGTGCCAGCAGTTTAGGACAGCTTGATGAGCAGTTCTTC. Its protein is CASSLGQLDEQFF.